This TCR beta chain was identified during a study of cytomegalovirus exposure and HLA in healthy donors. The PCR was carried out with 60 Vbeta primers and 13 Jbeta primers. The protocol was immunoSEQ multiplex PCR, while the TCRdb copy is restricted to in-frame clones and leaves out a portion. The table lists 77,000 or so clones, roughly 80% of them singletons. Germline CDR1 MNHNS, CDR2 SASEGT. Deletions cut 2 bases from V and 0 bases from J, with 12 bases between. This CDR3 is 16 amino acids long. The specimen sequenced was PBMCs. The genes are TRBV6-1 and TRBJ2-3; D ambiguous. This TCR was sampled from a woman in her 40s in good health and CMV-seronegative. This CDR3 reads CASSEWASTSTDTQYF. As DNA, the CDR3 is TGTGCCAGCAGTGAATGGGCCAGCACTAGCACAGATACGCAGTATTTT.